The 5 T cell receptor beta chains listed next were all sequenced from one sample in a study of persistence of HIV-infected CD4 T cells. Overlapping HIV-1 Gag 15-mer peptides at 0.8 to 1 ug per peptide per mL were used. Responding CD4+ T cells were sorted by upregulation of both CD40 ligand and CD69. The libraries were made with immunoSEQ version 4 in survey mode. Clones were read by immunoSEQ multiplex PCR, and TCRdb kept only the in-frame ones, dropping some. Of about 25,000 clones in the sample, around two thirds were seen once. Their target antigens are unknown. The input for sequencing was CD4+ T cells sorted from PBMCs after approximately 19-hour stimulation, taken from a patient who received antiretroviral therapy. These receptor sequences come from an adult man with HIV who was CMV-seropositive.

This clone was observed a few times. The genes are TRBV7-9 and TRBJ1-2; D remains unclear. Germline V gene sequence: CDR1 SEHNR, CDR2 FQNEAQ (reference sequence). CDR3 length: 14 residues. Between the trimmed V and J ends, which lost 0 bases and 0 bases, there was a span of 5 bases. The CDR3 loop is CASSLAVSNYGYTF. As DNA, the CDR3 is TGTGCCAGCAGCTTAGCAGTGTCTAACTATGGCTACACCTTC.

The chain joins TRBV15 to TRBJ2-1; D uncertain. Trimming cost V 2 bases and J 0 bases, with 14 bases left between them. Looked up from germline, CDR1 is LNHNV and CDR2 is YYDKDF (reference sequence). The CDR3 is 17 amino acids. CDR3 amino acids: CATSRPADPRSYNEQFF. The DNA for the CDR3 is TGTGCCACCAGCAGACCCGCGGACCCTCGCTCCTACAATGAGCAGTTCTTC. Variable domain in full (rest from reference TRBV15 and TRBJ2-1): DAMVIQNPRYQVTQFGKPVTLSCSQTLNHNVMYWYQQKSSQAPKLLFHYYDKDFNNEADTPDNFQSRRPNTSFCFLDIRSPGLGDTAMYLCATSRPADPRSYNEQFFGPGTRLTVL.

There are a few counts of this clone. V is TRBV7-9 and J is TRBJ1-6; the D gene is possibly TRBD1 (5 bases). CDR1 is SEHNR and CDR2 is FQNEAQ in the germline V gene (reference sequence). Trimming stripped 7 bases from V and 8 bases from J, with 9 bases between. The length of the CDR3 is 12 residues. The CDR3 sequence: CASKRGDSPLHF. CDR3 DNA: TGTGCCAGCAAGAGAGGGGATTCACCCCTCCACTTT. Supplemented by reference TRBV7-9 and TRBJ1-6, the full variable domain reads DTGVSQNPRHKITKRGQNVTFRCDPISEHNRLYWYRQTLGQGPEFLTYFQNEAQLEKSRLLSDRFSAERPKGSFSTLEIQRTEQGDSAMYLCASKRGDSPLHFGNGTRLTVT.

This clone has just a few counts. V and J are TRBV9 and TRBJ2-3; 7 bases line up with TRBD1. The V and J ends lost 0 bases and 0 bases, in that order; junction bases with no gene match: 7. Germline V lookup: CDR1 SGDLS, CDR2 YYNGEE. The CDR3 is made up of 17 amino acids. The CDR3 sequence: CASSVGGLGQSTDTQYF. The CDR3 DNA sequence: TGTGCCAGCAGCGTAGGGGGATTGGGACAGAGCACAGATACGCAGTATTTT.

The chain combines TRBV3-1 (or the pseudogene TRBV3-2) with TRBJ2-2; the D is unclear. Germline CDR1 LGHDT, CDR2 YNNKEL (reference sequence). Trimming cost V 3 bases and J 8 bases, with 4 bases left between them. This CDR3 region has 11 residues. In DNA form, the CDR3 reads TGTGCCAGCAGCCATGGTGGGGAGCTGTTTTTT. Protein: CASSHGGELFF.